A selection of T cell receptor beta chains follows, all from one sample in a study of cytomegalovirus exposure and HLA in healthy donors. The data were produced by immunoSEQ multiplex PCR, yet TCRdb's version contains in-frame clones alone and is incomplete. The sample has under 200,000 clones; roughly four fifths are singletons. Sequenced: PBMCs. Receptor source: a man younger than 45 in good health and CMV-seronegative. The CDR3 runs from the conserved cysteine through the conserved F or W. D genes are given only for firm matches. A row's size may be missing; if present it is once, few, many or a size class.

TRBD1	-	TRBV5-1	TRBJ1-5	TGCGCCAGCAGCTTGGGTCCAGGGGGCCTTCAGCCCCAGCATTTT	CASSLGPGGLQPQHF
TRBD2	few	TRBV27	TRBJ2-3	TGTGCCAGCAGTTTGAGAGGACAGGGGGTTATCGGGACTAGCGGGTCTAGCACAGATACGCAGTATTTT	CASSLRGQGVIGTSGSSTDTQYF
-	many	TRBV19	TRBJ2-7	TGTGCCAGTAGTATGATAGGCGCGGGGGAGCAGTACTTC	CASSMIGAGEQYF
TRBD1	once	TRBV28	TRBJ2-7	TGTGCCAGCAGTTTACTCCAACGGGACAGAATTACCTACGAGCAGTACTTC	CASSLLQRDRITYEQYF
TRBD1	-	TRBV7-2	TRBJ1-5	TGTGCCAGCAGCTTAGAACAGGGGGCGTACCAGCCCCAGCATTTT	CASSLEQGAYQPQHF
-	-	TRBV7-9	TRBJ2-3	TGTGCCAGCAGCGTCTCAGATACGCAGTATTTT	CASSVSDTQYF
TRBD1	-	TRBV29-1	TRBJ2-2	TGCAGCACGATGGCGGGGACAGGGCTAGGCGGGGAGCTGTTTTTT	CSTMAGTGLGGELFF
-	-	TRBV7-9	TRBJ1-4	TGTGCCAGCAGCTCCACAGAAAATGAAAAACTGTTTTTT	CASSSTENEKLFF
-	-	TRBV11-2	TRBJ2-7	TGTGCCAGCAGCTCAGAGGTGTATCGGGAGAGTTCGAACGAGCAGTACTTC	CASSSEVYRESSNEQYF
TRBD1	-	TRBV7-9	TRBJ1-1	TGTGCCAGCAGCCCCCGGACAGGGAAGAACACTGAAGCTTTCTTT	CASSPRTGKNTEAFF
TRBD2	-	TRBV5-1	TRBJ2-2	TGCGCCAGCAGCGAACTAGCGGTCAACACCGGGGAGCTGTTTTTT	CASSELAVNTGELFF
TRBD1	-	TRBV9	TRBJ1-1	TGTGCCAGCAGCGGTTCAGGGGGCTACACTGAAGCTTTCTTT	CASSGSGGYTEAFF
TRBD1	-	TRBV18	TRBJ1-4	TGTGCCAGCTCACTTGGGACAGTTGCAACTAATGAAAAACTGTTTTTT	CASSLGTVATNEKLFF
TRBD2	-	TRBV27	TRBJ2-7	TGTGCCAGCAGTCCCCCGGGGGGTGGGGCCCTCTACGAGCAGTACTTC	CASSPPGGGALYEQYF
TRBD1	once	TRBV18	TRBJ2-7	TGTGCCAGCTCACCGTGGGGACAGGGGGCCCACGAGCAGTACTTC	CASSPWGQGAHEQYF
TRBD2	-	TRBV6-6	TRBJ2-7	TGTGCCAGCAGCGGACTAGCGGGAGGATACGAGCAGTACTTC	CASSGLAGGYEQYF
-	-	TRBV9	TRBJ2-3	TGTGCCAGCAGCGTAGAGGTTGGCGGATCTAGCACAGATACGCAGTATTTT	CASSVEVGGSSTDTQYF
-	once	TRBV30	TRBJ1-2	TGTGCCTTCGGGACTTTAGGAGGCTACACCTTC	CAFGTLGGYTF
TRBD2	-	TRBV2	TRBJ2-7	TGTGCCAGCAGTGAAGCGCGGCGGGAGACTTACTTC	CASSEARRETYF
-	-	TRBV28	TRBJ1-5	TGTGCCAGCAGTCCAGGGGTGGGCAATCAGCCCCAGCATTTT	CASSPGVGNQPQHF
TRBD2	-	TRBV18	TRBJ2-1	TGTGCCAGCGCCCGACTAGCGGGTGAATACAATGAGCAGTTCTTC	CASARLAGEYNEQFF
-	few	TRBV19	TRBJ1-3	TGTGCCAGTAGTATAGAGGGACACTCCTCTGGAAACACCATATATTTT	CASSIEGHSSGNTIYF
-	-	TRBV11-3	TRBJ2-2	TGTGCCAGCAGCTTAATGACAGGCAAGAACACCGGGGAGCTGTTTTTT	CASSLMTGKNTGELFF
-	-	TRBV6-5	TRBJ2-7	TGTGCCAGCAGTTACTCGAGTGGGAGCGGGTCCTACGAGCAGTACTTC	CASSYSSGSGSYEQYF
-	-	TRBV29-1	TRBJ2-3	TGCAGCGTTGGGTCAGGATCTCCGGCCGATACGCAGTATTTT	CSVGSGSPADTQYF
TRBD1	-	TRBV27	TRBJ2-7	TGTGCCAGCAGTTGGACAGGGGGCTCCTACGAGCAGTACTTC	CASSWTGGSYEQYF
-	-	TRBV7-3	TRBJ2-6	TGTGCCAGCAGCCGGGACTTTAGCTCTGGGGCCAACGTCCTGACTTTC	CASSRDFSSGANVLTF
TRBD2	-	TRBV10-3	TRBJ2-1	TGTGCCATCAGTGAGTCTAAACATACTAGCGGGAGCTCTAGTGAGCAGTTCTTC	CAISESKHTSGSSSEQFF
TRBD1	-	TRBV19	TRBJ2-7	TGTGCCAGTAGTATGCCCGGGACAGTTTACGAGCAGTACTTC	CASSMPGTVYEQYF
-	-	TRBV6-5	TRBJ2-5	TGTGCCAGCATTTCCCAGCAAGAGACCCAGTACTTC	CASISQQETQYF
-	-	TRBV5-1	TRBJ2-6	TGCGCCAGCAGCTTGGCCCCAGGGGCCAACGTCCTGACTTTC	CASSLAPGANVLTF
-	-	TRBV5-5	TRBJ2-3	TGTGCCAGCAGCTTCGGACTAACTAGCACAGATACGCAGTATTTT	CASSFGLTSTDTQYF
-	-	TRBV12-5	TRBJ1-5	TGTGCTAGTGGACCCGGACAGAGCAATCAGCCCCAGCATTTT	CASGPGQSNQPQHF
TRBD2	-	TRBV27	TRBJ2-1	TGTGCCAGCAGTCAACTAGCGGGGCCCTACAATGAGCAGTTCTTC	CASSQLAGPYNEQFF
-	-	TRBV5-1	TRBJ1-4	TGCGCCAGCCAAACAGGTCCTAATGAAAAACTGTTTTTT	CASQTGPNEKLFF
-	-	TRBV5-1	TRBJ2-5	TGCGCCAGCAGCTCAGACGGGCAGGGGGGGACCCAGTACTTC	CASSSDGQGGTQYF
TRBD1	-	TRBV29-1	TRBJ1-2	TGCAGCGGGACAGGGGGAGACTATGGCTACACCTTC	CSGTGGDYGYTF
TRBD1	once	TRBV6-5	TRBJ2-7	TGTGCCAGCAGCCAAGGGGGCGTCTCGGGGCAGTACTTC	CASSQGGVSGQYF
-	few	TRBV7-6	TRBJ1-6	TGTGCCAGCAGCTTAGTTGGAACAGGAGATTCACCCCTCCACTTT	CASSLVGTGDSPLHF
-	few	TRBV27	TRBJ2-2	TGTGCCAGCAGCCTGAACACCGGGGAGCTGTTTTTT	CASSLNTGELFF
-	once	TRBV28	TRBJ1-4	TGTGCCAGCAGTTTCACCGACAGGACAACTAATGAAAAACTGTTTTTT	CASSFTDRTTNEKLFF
TRBD1	-	TRBV7-3	TRBJ1-1	TGTGCCAGCAGCCCAGGACAGGGCATACAGATGAACACTGAAGCTTTCTTT	CASSPGQGIQMNTEAFF
TRBD1	-	TRBV18	TRBJ1-2	TGTGCCAGCTCACCCATAGGACAGGCTAACTATGGCTACACCTTC	CASSPIGQANYGYTF
-	-	TRBV29-1	TRBJ2-3	TGCAGCGGTCAGTACACAGATACGCAGTATTTT	CSGQYTDTQYF
TRBD2	-	TRBV19	TRBJ2-1	TGTGCCAGTAGTCCTAGGACTAGTTTTGAATCTAATACCGAGCAGTTCTTC	CASSPRTSFESNTEQFF
-	-	TRBV4-1	TRBJ2-7	TGCGCCAGCAGCCGAGACTCTTCCTACGAGCAGTACTTC	CASSRDSSYEQYF
-	-	TRBV28	TRBJ2-2	TGTGCCAGCAGTTTATTTGTAGATAGAACCGGGGAGCTGTTTTTT	CASSLFVDRTGELFF
TRBD1	-	TRBV4-2	TRBJ2-7	TGTGCCAGCAGCCATCTTGGACAGGGGAATCGGTACGAGCAGTACTTC	CASSHLGQGNRYEQYF
-	-	TRBV28	TRBJ1-1	TGTGCCAGCAGTTTATCGGGACAACTCATGAACACTGAAGCTTTCTTT	CASSLSGQLMNTEAFF
TRBD1	-	TRBV30	TRBJ1-1	TGTGCCTGGGGGGCAGGGGGAGGTGAAGCTTTCTTT	CAWGAGGGEAFF
-	-	TRBV5-1	TRBJ2-5	TGCGCCAGCAGCTTGGCGGGATATACGGAGACCCAGTACTTC	CASSLAGYTETQYF
-	-	TRBV7-3	TRBJ2-7	TGTGCCAGCAGCCCCCCGCTAGCGTATCCCTACTCCTACGAGCAGTACTTC	CASSPPLAYPYSYEQYF